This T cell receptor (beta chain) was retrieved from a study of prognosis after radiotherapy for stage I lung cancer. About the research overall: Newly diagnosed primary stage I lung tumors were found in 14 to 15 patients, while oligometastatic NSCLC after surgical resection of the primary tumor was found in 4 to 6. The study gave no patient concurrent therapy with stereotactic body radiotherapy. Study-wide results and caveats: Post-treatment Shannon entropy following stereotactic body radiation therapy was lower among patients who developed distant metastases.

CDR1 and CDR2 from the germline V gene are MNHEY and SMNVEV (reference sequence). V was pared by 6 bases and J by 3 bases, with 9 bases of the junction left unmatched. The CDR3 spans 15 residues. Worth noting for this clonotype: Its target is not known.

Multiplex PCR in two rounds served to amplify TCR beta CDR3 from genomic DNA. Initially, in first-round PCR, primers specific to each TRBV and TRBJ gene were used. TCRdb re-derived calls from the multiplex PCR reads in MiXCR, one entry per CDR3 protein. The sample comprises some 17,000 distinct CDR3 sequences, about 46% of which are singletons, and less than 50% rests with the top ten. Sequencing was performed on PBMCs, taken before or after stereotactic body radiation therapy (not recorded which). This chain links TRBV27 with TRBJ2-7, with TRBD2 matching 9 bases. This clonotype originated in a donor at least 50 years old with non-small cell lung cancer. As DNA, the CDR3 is TGTGCCAGCAGACCGACTAGCGGACTTTACTACGAGCAGTACTTC. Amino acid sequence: CASRPTSGLYYEQYF.